This T cell receptor beta chain emerged from a study of CD8+ T cells in alopecia areata. On the study more broadly: Tofacitinib lasted 6 to 18 months, then 6 months off drug.

Lesional scalp tissue (obtained by punch biopsy) and peripheral blood were collected from alopecia areata patients. A remark on this clone: The antigen is unknown. Germline and junction disagree at one end, which may indicate a read error.

Sequencing used cDNA as its template, made by extracting RNA and reverse transcribing it. The data were produced by immunoSEQ multiplex PCR, yet TCRdb's version contains in-frame clones alone and is incomplete. The table includes some 170,000 clones, about 72% detected once. The CDR3 is 12 amino acids. The germline gives CDR1 PRHDT, CDR2 FYEKMQ (reference sequence). Whole-study results and caveats: Sharing of TCR sequences between patients (possibly for HLA-related reasons) was less clear than in mice. Clonality in lesional scalp, especially alopecia totalis/universalis, exceeded that of normal scalp.

The gene calls are TRBV13 and TRBJ1-4, with no clear D. Here the sequenced sample was CD8+ T cells sorted from blood, taken at week 0. The source is a human donor with alopecia areata. CDR3 bases: TGTGCCAGCAGCCTAGGGAATGAAAAACTGTTTTTT. This encodes CASSLGNEKLFF.